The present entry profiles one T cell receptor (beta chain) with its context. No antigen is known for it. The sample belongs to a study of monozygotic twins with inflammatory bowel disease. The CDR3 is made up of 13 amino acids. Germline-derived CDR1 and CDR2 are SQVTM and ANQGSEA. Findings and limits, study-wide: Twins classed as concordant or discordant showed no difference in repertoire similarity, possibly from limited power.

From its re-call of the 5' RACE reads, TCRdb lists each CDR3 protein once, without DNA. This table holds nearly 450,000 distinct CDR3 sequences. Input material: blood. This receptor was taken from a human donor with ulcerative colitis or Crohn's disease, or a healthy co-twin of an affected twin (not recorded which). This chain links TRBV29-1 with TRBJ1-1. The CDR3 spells CSVEGSLNTEAFF.